Below, 15 T cell receptor beta chains from the same sample are listed, as sequenced in a study of tumor-infiltrating lymphocytes in primary liver carcinoma. The authors made TCR beta cDNA from 400 to 550 ng total RNA with a constant-region primer. Nested multiplex PCR, run for three rounds with slightly modified ARM-PCR, yielded TCR beta libraries. Researchers ran the first two PCR rounds for roughly 11 cycles each with TRBV1-TRBV30 forward primers and a C-beta reverse primer. TCRdb passed the multiplex PCR reads through MiXCR, listing each CDR3 protein once. Of tens of thousands of distinct CDR3 sequences detected, roughly 75% appear once; the ten largest clones hold around two fifths. The study co-extracted DNA and RNA from about 19-30 mg of unsorted bulk tissue. What was sequenced was tumor-adjacent normal liver tissue. The source is a woman younger than 45 with primary liver carcinoma and hepatitis B virus infection.

Points on this clonotype: The junction shows a germline mismatch at one end, possibly a read error. This rearrangement joins TRBV5-5 to TRBJ2-1; no clear D. Per the germline V gene, CDR1 is SGHKS and CDR2 is YYEKEE (reference sequence). CDR3 size: 11 residues. This chain's CDR3 is CVSSLSNEQFF. The DNA for the CDR3 is TGTGTCAGCAGCTTGTCGAATGAGCAGTTCTTC.

Only a few counts were recorded for this clonotype. A single base separates this from a much larger clone, so it may be a read error. The rearrangement uses TRBV28 and TRBJ2-1, with D maybe TRBD2 (5 bases). The V gene's germline CDR1 is MDHEN and CDR2 SYDVKM. The CDR3 has 14 residues. With 6 bases removed from V and 6 bases from J, the gap between germline ends came to 15 bases. This CDR3 is CASSPTLSVNEQFF. The CDR3 nucleotides are TGTGCCAGCAGCCCGACTCTTAGCGTCAATGAGCAGTTCTTC.

This clonotype showed up just once. The rearrangement joins TRBV6-1 to TRBJ2-6, with a weak D call TRBD2 (5 bases). V dropped 11 bases and J dropped 1 base, with 12 bases sitting between them. The CDR3 length is 14 residues. The germline gives CDR1 MNHNS, CDR2 SASEGT. Here the CDR3 reads CAGSELSGANVLTF. The CDR3 DNA is TGTGCCGGTAGCGAGCTTTCTGGGGCCAACGTCCTGACTTTC.

The CDR3: CASSLDFHNEQFF. As DNA, the CDR3 is TGTGCCAGCAGCTTGGACTTCCACAATGAGCAGTTCTTC. This rearrangement joins TRBV5-5 to TRBJ2-1; D is unresolved. V dropped 0 bases and J dropped 5 bases, with 6 bases sitting between them. The CDR3 runs to 13 residues. Germline V gene lookup returns CDR1 SGHKS and CDR2 YYEKEE (reference sequence).

As concerns this clonotype: A much more abundant neighbour one base away suggests this may be a read error. The rearrangement links TRBV10-1 to TRBJ2-2; the D is unclear. The CDR3 sequence is 13 residues long. CDR1 is WNHNN and CDR2 is SYGVQD in the germline V gene (reference sequence). The CDR3 spells CTSSERNTGELFF. CDR3 in DNA: TGCACCAGCAGTGAACGAAACACCGGGGAGCTGTTTTTT.

Ten or more counts support this clonotype. The V call is TRBV29-1, the J call TRBJ2-1, with D hard to call. V dropped 2 bases and J dropped 7 bases, with 12 bases sitting between them. Germline CDR1 is SQVTM and CDR2 is ANQGSEA. The CDR3 loop spans 13 amino acids. The CDR3 sequence is CSVEPHLWNEQFF. CDR3 nucleotide sequence: TGCAGCGTTGAACCCCATCTTTGGAATGAGCAGTTCTTC.

Details on this clonotype: The conserved closing phenylalanine or tryptophan is absent in this CDR3, likely reflecting a read error. This chain connects TRBV6-1 to TRBJ2-3, with 8 bases lining up with TRBD2. CDR1 and CDR2 from the germline V gene are MNHNS and SASEGT. Unmatched junction bases numbered 7, after V lost 2 bases and J lost 6 bases. CDR3 length: 15 amino acids. The CDR3 coding sequence is TGTGCCAGCAGTGAACGCGCGGGAGGAGGGGATACGCAGTATCTT. This encodes CASSERAGGGDTQYL.

This chain joins TRBV11-3 and TRBJ1-1, with no clear D. Germline V gives CDR1 SGHNT, CDR2 YENEEA. The CDR3 is 13 residues long. With 9 bases removed from V and 5 bases from J, the gap between germline ends came to 16 bases. CDR3 sequence reads: CARSIGLATEAFF. CDR3 nucleotide sequence: TGTGCCAGATCTATAGGGCTGGCGACTGAAGCTTTCTTT. Complete variable domain (other parts from reference TRBV11-3 and TRBJ1-1): EAGVVQSPRYKIIEKKQPVAFWCNPISGHNTLYWYLQNLGQGPELLIRYENEEAVDDSQLPKDRFSAERLKGVDSTLKIQPAELGDSAVYLCARSIGLATEAFFGQGTRLTVV.

Concerning this clonotype: As the CDR3 is not closed by the conserved phenylalanine or tryptophan, this likely results from a read error. The limits of the CDR3 on the DNA are not certain, so only TCRdb's listed CDR3 is given. The chain combines TRBV11-2 with TRBJ2-1. Including both end residues, the CDR3 is 11 amino acids long. CDR1 SGHAT and CDR2 FQNNGV come from the germline V gene. CDR3 sequence: CISSLERSPFL.

Of note for this clonotype: Because it lacks the conserved phenylalanine or tryptophan at the end, this CDR3 is likely a read error. This chain connects TRBV6-6 to TRBJ2-1; 10 bases map to TRBD2. CDR1 and CDR2 (germline): MNHNY, SVGAGI (reference sequence). The CDR3 runs to 15 residues. CDR3 sequence (DNA): TGTGCCAGCGTAGCGGGGGGTAGCTCCTATAATGAGCAGTTCCTC. Protein product: CASVAGGSSYNEQFL.

With regard to this clonotype: One end of the junction varies from germline; a read error may be responsible. The chain joins TRBV12-3 or TRBV12-4 to TRBJ2-1; 8 bases align to TRBD1. This CDR3 region has 13 residues. The CDR3 spells CASSFAGGIEQFF. For the CDR3, the DNA is TGTGCCAGTAGTTTTGCAGGGGGCATTGAGCAGTTCTTC.

V is TRBV6-1 and J is TRBJ2-5, with TRBD2 matching over 9 bases. The germline gives CDR1 MNHNS, CDR2 SASEGT. The CDR3 loop spans 14 amino acids. The CDR3 region is CTSGSGRGGETQYF. CDR3 DNA: TGTACGAGCGGTAGCGGGAGAGGCGGAGAGACCCAGTACTTC.

At least ten counts were recorded for this clonotype. V gene TRBV2 combines with J gene TRBJ2-7, with D uncertain. The CDR3 is made up of 11 amino acids. Trimming shortened V by 7 bases and J by 4 bases, and 8 bases separated the two germline ends. Germline loops: CDR1 SNHLY, CDR2 FYNNEI. CDR3 DNA sequence: TGTGCCAGCACCACAATTTACGAGCAGTACTTC. Translation: CASTTIYEQYF.

Notes on this clonotype: The conserved phenylalanine or tryptophan is not found at the CDR3 terminus, so this likely reflects a read error. The genes are TRBV6-2 or TRBV6-3 and TRBJ2-3; 8 nucleotides line up with TRBD2. CDR1 MNHEY and CDR2 SVGEGT come from the germline V gene. This CDR3 comprises 14 residues. Trimming at V came to 2 bases and at J to 5 bases, leaving 3 bases not matched to a gene. As DNA, the CDR3 is TGTGCCAGCAGTTACGGGACTAGAGGAGATACGCAGTATTTG. As protein: CASSYGTRGDTQYL.

Notes on this clonotype: Germline is not matched at one junction end, which may reflect a read error. The chain combines TRBV6-5 with TRBJ2-1; 10 bases line up with TRBD2. The CDR3 extends over 14 amino acids. In germline, CDR1 is MNHEY, CDR2 SVGAGI. Here the CDR3 reads CVSSTGLAVNEQFF. Here the CDR3 DNA reads TGTGTCAGCAGTACTGGACTAGCGGTCAATGAGCAATTCTTC.